The clone carrying this T cell receptor beta chain came up once. The antigen is unknown. V trimming: 4 bases; J trimming: 1 base; junction bases outside the gene matches: 4. Germline V gives CDR1 SGHKS, CDR2 YYEKEE (reference sequence). The CDR3 sequence is 14 residues long. The sample is drawn from a study of T cell responses to AZD1222 COVID-19 vaccine. Study results and limitations: The breadth and depth of Spike-specific TCRs increased once two AZD1222 doses had been given. Donors were largely white British and mainly female; clonal diversity was possibly underestimated.

Profiling relied on immunoSEQ multiplex PCR, and the TCRdb table lists in-frame clones only, not all of them. Of approximately 210,000 clones in the sample, approximately 94% were seen once. The origin of this receptor is an adult who received the MenACWY meningococcal vaccine as a control. The chain recombines TRBV5-5 with TRBJ1-1, with 7 nucleotides matching TRBD1. The sample in question was peripheral blood, obtained 28 days after the second dose of the MenACWY control vaccine. CDR3 region: CASSAGTANTEAFF. CDR3 sequence (DNA): TGTGCCAGCAGCGCCGGGACAGCGAACACTGAAGCTTTCTTT.